These T cell receptor beta chains were read from a single sample in a study of shared clonotypes between healthy human individuals. Profiling relied on immunoSEQ multiplex PCR, and the TCRdb table lists in-frame clones only, not all of them. The data show about 2.4 million clones, approximately 93% seen once. The sample taken for sequencing was naive CD4+ T cells from PBMCs. The receptors were gathered from a young man in good health. Some clones in this sample may be carry-over from other donors' samples. CDR3s include the opening cysteine and the closing phenylalanine or tryptophan. A D gene is named only where the DNA matches it firmly. Size values are once, few and many counts, or a class for expanded clones, and some rows have none.

D	size	V	J	DNA	CDR3
TRBD2	.	TRBV7-2	TRBJ2-2	TGTGCCAGCAGCTCGTCTAGCGGGCCCACCGGGGAGCTGTTTTTT	CASSSSSGPTGELFF
.	.	TRBV4-1	TRBJ2-3	TGCGCCAGCAGCCAGATAGGACTGGGCACAGATACGCAGTATTTT	CASSQIGLGTDTQYF
.	.	TRBV6-6	TRBJ2-5	TGTGCCAGCAGTTCCCGGGGATGGCCCGAGACCCAGTACTTC	CASSSRGWPETQYF
TRBD2	.	TRBV19	TRBJ2-3	TGTGCCAGTACCCAGCGGGAGCGAGATACGCAGTATTTT	CASTQRERDTQYF
.	.	TRBV20-1	TRBJ2-1	TGCAGTGCTACCCTTTACAATGAGCAGTTCTTC	CSATLYNEQFF
.	.	TRBV19	TRBJ1-4	TGTGCCAGTAGTATGGTCCTGGCTAATGAAAAACTGTTTTTT	CASSMVLANEKLFF
TRBD1	.	TRBV13	TRBJ2-3	TGTGCCAGCAGCTTTTGGGTCGGACAGGGGGCCAGCACAGATACGCAGTATTTT	CASSFWVGQGASTDTQYF
.	.	TRBV28	TRBJ2-5	TGTGCCAGCGGTTCCTTACAGGTTTTGGCAGAGACCCAGTACTTC	CASGSLQVLAETQYF
.	.	TRBV2	TRBJ2-3	TGTGCCAGCAGTTTAACAGGGGATACGCAGTATTTT	CASSLTGDTQYF
.	.	TRBV28	TRBJ1-5	TGTGCCAGCAGTTTTGGGCAAAGGAATCAGCCCCAGCATTTT	CASSFGQRNQPQHF
.	.	TRBV5-1	TRBJ1-1	TGCGCCAGCAGCTGGGGTTCTAACACTGAAGCTTTCTTT	CASSWGSNTEAFF
.	once	TRBV7-2	TRBJ2-3	TGTGCCAGCAGCTTAGGGTCCAGTCTGTCCACAGATACGCAGTATTTT	CASSLGSSLSTDTQYF
.	.	TRBV27	TRBJ2-7	TGTGCCAGCAGTGCACAGACTAGTGACGAGCAGTACTTC	CASSAQTSDEQYF
.	.	TRBV6-1	TRBJ1-1	TGTGCCAGCAACCCCACCAGCCACGGGACTGAAGCTTTCTTT	CASNPTSHGTEAFF
TRBD2	once	TRBV27	TRBJ2-7	TGTGCCAGCAGTTTATCACCTAGCGGGGCTCTCTACGAGCAGTACTTC	CASSLSPSGALYEQYF
.	.	TRBV6-1	TRBJ1-4	TGTGCCAGCGTAGACAGGCTTAATGAAAAACTGTTTTTT	CASVDRLNEKLFF
TRBD2	.	TRBV5-1	TRBJ2-2	TGCGCCAGCAGCTCGTACGGCGGGAGCGGAACCGGGGAGCTGTTTTTT	CASSSYGGSGTGELFF
TRBD2	.	TRBV28	TRBJ2-6	TGTGCCAGCAGTTCAGGACTAGCGGGAGATTCAGGGGCCAACGTCCTGACTTTC	CASSSGLAGDSGANVLTF
.	few	TRBV27	TRBJ1-1	TGTGCCACCAGGGGTTATAACACTGAAGCTTTCTTT	CATRGYNTEAFF
.	.	TRBV7-9	TRBJ2-7	TGTGCCAGCAGCTACTATGAAATCGGGGGAGGAGACGAGCAGTACTTC	CASSYYEIGGGDEQYF
.	once	TRBV28	TRBJ2-1	TGTGCCAGCAGCAAGCAATACAATGAGCAGTTCTTC	CASSKQYNEQFF
TRBD2	once	TRBV5-4	TRBJ2-3	TGTGCCAGCTCAGCCCGGGAGGGGACAGATACGCAGTATTTT	CASSAREGTDTQYF
TRBD2	.	TRBV5-4	TRBJ2-2	TGTGCCAGCAGCCCTAGCGGGAGACGCACCGGGGAGCTGTTTTTT	CASSPSGRRTGELFF
.	.	TRBV5-1	TRBJ2-3	TGCGCCACCACTAAGGGAGCTACGCAGTATTTT	CATTKGATQYF
TRBD1	.	TRBV6-5	TRBJ2-1	TGTGCCAGCGGACGGACAGGGTACAATGAGCAGTTCTTC	CASGRTGYNEQFF
.	.	TRBV10-2	TRBJ2-7	TGCGCCAGCAGGTTCGCTGGCTCCTACGAGCAGTACTTC	CASRFAGSYEQYF
.	.	TRBV7-2	TRBJ2-3	TGTGCCAGCAGCCGGGAAGGAGATACGCAGTATTTT	CASSREGDTQYF
.	.	TRBV1	TRBJ2-1	TGCACCAGCAGCCTAGTCGTGGAACTCTTGCGGGAGAAGACAAACAATGAGCAGTTCTTC	CTSSLVVELLREKTNNEQFF
.	.	TRBV10-3	TRBJ1-3	TGTGCCGGCCGCCCCGGGACCTCTGGAAACACCATATATTTT	CAGRPGTSGNTIYF
.	.	TRBV5-1	TRBJ1-1	TGCGCCAGCAGCTTGGAAGCGGGAAACACTGAAGCTTTCTTT	CASSLEAGNTEAFF
TRBD1	.	TRBV9	TRBJ1-2	TGTGCCAGCAGCACACGGGACAGGGGTGGCTACACCTTC	CASSTRDRGGYTF
.	.	TRBV2	TRBJ1-1	TGTGCCGGCAGTGAGGGGCAGGAGGAAGCTTTCTTT	CAGSEGQEEAFF
.	.	TRBV5-1	TRBJ2-1	TGCGCCAGCAGCTCCGAAGCGGGCTCCTACAATGAGCAGTTCTTC	CASSSEAGSYNEQFF
TRBD1	.	TRBV2	TRBJ1-5	TGTGCCAGCAGCCAGACAGGGAGACTCAATCAGCCCCAGCATTTT	CASSQTGRLNQPQHF
.	.	TRBV2	TRBJ1-1	TGTGCCAGCAGTGCAGGGCGGTTGGGTACTGAAGCTTTCTTT	CASSAGRLGTEAFF
.	.	TRBV5-1	TRBJ2-6	TGCGCCAGCAGTCCGAGTTCTGGGGCCAACGTCCTGACTTTC	CASSPSSGANVLTF
TRBD1	.	TRBV9	TRBJ2-1	TGTGCCAGCAGCGTAGGCGGGACAGGGCACAATGAGCAGTTCTTC	CASSVGGTGHNEQFF
.	.	TRBV5-4	TRBJ2-2	TGTGCCAGCAGCTCGAAGTGGGGTAACACCGGGGAGCTGTTTTTT	CASSSKWGNTGELFF
TRBD1	.	TRBV11-2	TRBJ1-1	TGTGCCAGCAGCTCGCCTGGTTCAGGGGGAGCTTTCTTT	CASSSPGSGGAFF
.	.	TRBV7-3	TRBJ2-1	TGTGCCAGCAGCTTACGCGGGGTCCCCTACAATGAGCAGTTCTTC	CASSLRGVPYNEQFF
TRBD2	once	TRBV19	TRBJ2-7	TGTGCCAGTAGTACCCGCCCGGACCCACTAGCGGGGTCCTACGAGCAGTACTTC	CASSTRPDPLAGSYEQYF
.	.	TRBV5-1	TRBJ2-5	TGCGCCAGCAGCTTGGTACAGGGAAGTTTCCAAGAGACCCAGTACTTC	CASSLVQGSFQETQYF
TRBD2	.	TRBV7-2	TRBJ2-5	TGTGCCAGCAGCCCCCGGACTAGCGGGGGTGGGGGGAAGACCCAGTACTTC	CASSPRTSGGGGKTQYF
TRBD2	.	TRBV9	TRBJ2-1	TGTGCCAGCAGCGTAGTGGCGGGAGGGTACGGTGAGCAGTTCTTC	CASSVVAGGYGEQFF
.	once	TRBV7-9	TRBJ1-1	TGTGCCAGCAGCTCAGGGTACGGAAACACTGAAGCTTTCTTT	CASSSGYGNTEAFF